The 4 T cell receptor beta chains reported below all come from one sample, sequenced in a study of blood T cell repertoires in COVID-19. Measured with immunoSEQ multiplex PCR; TCRdb has only the in-frame clones, and not every one. The sample consists of 260,000 or so clones, 84% of them appearing once. Sequencing used peripheral blood. All receptors come from a human donor in a cohort sampled during active COVID-19.

The V and J genes are TRBV7-8 and TRBJ2-7, with 7 bases lining up with TRBD1. Germline loops: CDR1 SGHVS, CDR2 FQNEAQ. This CDR3 spans 15 amino acids. V lost 5 bases, J lost 1 base, and 8 bases stayed unmatched. The CDR3, as DNA: TGTGCCAGCAGCCGCCAGGACAGGCTATCCTACGAGCAGTACTTC. It is translated as CASSRQDRLSYEQYF.

This sequence joins TRBV27 and TRBJ2-6; a weak D match, TRBD1 (6 bases). CDR1 and CDR2 (germline): MNHEY, SMNVEV (reference sequence). The V gene lost 6 bases and the J gene lost 0 bases, with 18 bases spanning the gap. This CDR3 is built from 18 residues. The CDR3 DNA follows: TGTGCCAGCAGGTTGGACAGTGGGATATACTCTGGGGCCAACGTCCTGACTTTC. Its protein is CASRLDSGIYSGANVLTF.

The chain employs TRBV9 and TRBJ1-1; D is perhaps TRBD1 (5 bases). Germline V gene data show CDR1 as SGDLS and CDR2 as YYNGEE. This CDR3 contains 13 residues. V gave up 6 bases and J gave up 10 bases, with 19 bases separating them. The CDR3 DNA sequence: TGTGCCAGCAACGATGGGGGGGTGGCGCGAGCTTTCTTT. Its translation: CASNDGGVARAFF.

The V and J genes are TRBV7-9 and TRBJ2-3, with D possibly being TRBD2 (6 bases). The CDR3 runs 17 residues. V dropped 3 bases and J dropped 2 bases, with 18 bases sitting between them. Germline V gives CDR1 SEHNR, CDR2 FQNEAQ (reference sequence). The CDR3 is CASSFLEGAGLTDTQYF. The CDR3 DNA reads as TGTGCCAGCAGCTTTCTCGAAGGAGCGGGCCTCACAGATACGCAGTATTTT.